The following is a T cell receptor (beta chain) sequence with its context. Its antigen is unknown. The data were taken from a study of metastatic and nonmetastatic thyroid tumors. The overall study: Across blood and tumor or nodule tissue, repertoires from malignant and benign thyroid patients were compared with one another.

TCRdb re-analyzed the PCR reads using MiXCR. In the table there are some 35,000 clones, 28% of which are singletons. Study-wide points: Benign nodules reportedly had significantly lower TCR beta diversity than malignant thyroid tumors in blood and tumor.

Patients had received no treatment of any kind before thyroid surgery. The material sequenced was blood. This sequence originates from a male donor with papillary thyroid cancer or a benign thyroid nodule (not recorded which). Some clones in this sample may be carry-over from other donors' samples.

CDR3 DNA sequence: TGCAGTGCTAGCCAATACAATGAGCAGTTCTTC. Translated: CSASQYNEQFF. This chain joins TRBV20-1 and TRBJ2-1, with unresolved D. Trimming removed 3 bases from V and 4 bases from J, with 4 bases in between. The CDR3 is made up of 11 amino acids. Germline V lookup: CDR1 DFQATT, CDR2 SNEGSKA (reference sequence).